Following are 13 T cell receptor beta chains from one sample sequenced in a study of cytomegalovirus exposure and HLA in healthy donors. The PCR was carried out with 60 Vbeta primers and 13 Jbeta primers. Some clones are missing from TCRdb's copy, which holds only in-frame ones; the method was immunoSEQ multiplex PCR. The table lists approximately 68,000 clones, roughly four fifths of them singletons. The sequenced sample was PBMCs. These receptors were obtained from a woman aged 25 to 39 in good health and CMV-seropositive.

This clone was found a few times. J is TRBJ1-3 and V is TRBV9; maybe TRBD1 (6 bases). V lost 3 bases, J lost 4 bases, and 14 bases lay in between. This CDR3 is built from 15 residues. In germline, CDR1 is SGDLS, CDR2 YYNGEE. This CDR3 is CASSETGYWGNTIYF. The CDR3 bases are TGTGCCAGCAGCGAAACAGGGTACTGGGGAAACACCATATATTTT.

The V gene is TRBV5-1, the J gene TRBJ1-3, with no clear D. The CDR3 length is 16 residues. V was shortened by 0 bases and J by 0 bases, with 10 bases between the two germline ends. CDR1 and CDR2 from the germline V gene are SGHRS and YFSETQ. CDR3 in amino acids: CASSLGGSLSGNTIYF. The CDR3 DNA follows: TGCGCCAGCAGCTTGGGAGGGAGCCTCTCTGGAAACACCATATATTTT.

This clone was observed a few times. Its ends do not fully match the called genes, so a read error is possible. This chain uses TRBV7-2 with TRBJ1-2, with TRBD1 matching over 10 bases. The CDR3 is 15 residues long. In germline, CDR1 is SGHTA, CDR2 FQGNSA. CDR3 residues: CACSETGGLNYGYTF. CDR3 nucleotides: TGTGCCTGCAGCGAGACAGGGGGCCTTAACTATGGCTACACCTTC.

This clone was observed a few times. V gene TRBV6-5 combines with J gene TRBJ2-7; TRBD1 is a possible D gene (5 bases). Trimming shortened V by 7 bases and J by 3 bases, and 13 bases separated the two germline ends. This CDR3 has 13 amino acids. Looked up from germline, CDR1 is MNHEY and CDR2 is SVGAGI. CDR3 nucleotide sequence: TGTGCCAGCACCAAGGGGCAGGGCTACGAGCAGTACTTC. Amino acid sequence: CASTKGQGYEQYF.

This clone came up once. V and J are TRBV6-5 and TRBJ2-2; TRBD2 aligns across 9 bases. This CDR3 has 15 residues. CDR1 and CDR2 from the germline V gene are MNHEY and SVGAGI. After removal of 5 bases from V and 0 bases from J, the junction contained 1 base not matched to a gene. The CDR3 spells CASSLAGPNTGELFF. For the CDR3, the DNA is TGTGCCAGCAGTCTAGCGGGACCGAACACCGGGGAGCTGTTTTTT.

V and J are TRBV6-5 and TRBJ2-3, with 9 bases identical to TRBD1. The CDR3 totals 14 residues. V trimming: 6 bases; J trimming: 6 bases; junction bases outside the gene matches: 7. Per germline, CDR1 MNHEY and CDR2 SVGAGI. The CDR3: CASSPQGALDTQYF. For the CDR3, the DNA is TGTGCCAGCAGCCCACAGGGGGCCTTGGATACGCAGTATTTT.

The CDR3 sequence is CASSLGSAQETQYF. The CDR3, as DNA: TGTGCCAGCAGCTTAGGTAGCGCACAAGAGACCCAGTACTTC. The chain is built from TRBV5-6 and TRBJ2-5, with a weak D call TRBD2 (5 bases). The V gene lost 2 bases and the J gene lost 2 bases, with 10 bases spanning the gap. This CDR3 comprises 14 residues. Per the germline V gene, CDR1 is SGHDT and CDR2 is YYEEEE.

The DNA for the CDR3 is TGTGCCAGCAGCCAAGATGTGGGCTATTCTGAAGCTTTCTTT. The encoded protein is CASSQDVGYSEAFF. The V and J genes are TRBV14 and TRBJ1-1; D is unclear. Deletions cut 0 bases from V and 6 bases from J, with 11 bases between. The germline CDR1 and CDR2 sequences are SGHDN and FVKESK. The CDR3 length is 14 residues.

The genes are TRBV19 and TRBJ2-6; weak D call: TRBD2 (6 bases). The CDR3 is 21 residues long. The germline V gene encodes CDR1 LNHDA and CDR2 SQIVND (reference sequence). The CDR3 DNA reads TGTGTCGCAGTAGCACGGTGGTTCTCAAGGGACTCAGATACTGGGGCCAACGTCCTGACTTTC. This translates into CVAVARWFSRDSDTGANVLTF.

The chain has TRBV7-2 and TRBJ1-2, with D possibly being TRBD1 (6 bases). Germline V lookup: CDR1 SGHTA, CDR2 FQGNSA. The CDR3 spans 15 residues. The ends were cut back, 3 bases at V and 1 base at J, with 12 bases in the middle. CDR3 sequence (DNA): TGTGCCAGCAGCTTTACGACAGGCGGTAACTATGGCTACACCTTC. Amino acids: CASSFTTGGNYGYTF.

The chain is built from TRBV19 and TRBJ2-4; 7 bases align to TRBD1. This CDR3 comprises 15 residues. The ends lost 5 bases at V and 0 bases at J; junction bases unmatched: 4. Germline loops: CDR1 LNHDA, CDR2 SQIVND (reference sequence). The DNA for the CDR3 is TGTGCCAGTAGTGACAGGGCCCAAGCCAAAAACATTCAGTACTTC. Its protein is CASSDRAQAKNIQYF.

CDR3 nucleotides: TGTGCCAGCAGTTACTCGAGGCTCACCTTTGCCTACGAGCAGTACTTC. Its translation is CASSYSRLTFAYEQYF. The chain recombines TRBV6-5 with TRBJ2-7; D is unclear. V lost 0 bases and J 2 bases, leaving 14 bases between the germline ends. Germline V CDR1 and CDR2: MNHEY, SVGAGI. The CDR3 extends over 16 amino acids.

CDR3 amino acids: CASSLTSVGTDTQYF. The CDR3 region has the DNA TGCGCCAGCAGCCTCACTAGCGTGGGCACAGATACGCAGTATTTT. The rearrangement uses TRBV4-3 and TRBJ2-3; 7 nucleotides match TRBD2. This CDR3 comprises 15 residues. The V and J ends lost 4 bases and 1 base, in that order; junction bases with no gene match: 5. The germline CDR1 and CDR2 sequences are LGHNA and YSLEER.